The sequence of this T cell receptor beta chain was determined in a study of OX40 agonist ivuxolimab in advanced cancers. The wider study: Patients with hepatocellular carcinoma, melanoma, renal cell or head and neck cancer made up the dose-escalation patients. Points from the study as a whole: Expanded peripheral T cells had an undetermined antigen specificity.

The CDR3 totals 13 residues. Trimming took 2 bases from V and 5 from J, leaving 9 bases between them. The V gene's germline CDR1 is LNHDA and CDR2 SQIVND (reference sequence). Profiled with immunoSEQ multiplex PCR; TCRdb holds only in-frame clones, not every one. The sample lists about 75,000 clones, about 85% seen once, with approximately 7.7% in the top ten. Prior autoimmune disease or systemic immunosuppression barred patients. For this clone: Its antigen is undetermined.

This chain joins TRBV19 and TRBJ2-5; D could derive from TRBD1 or TRBD2 (5 bases each). This specimen consisted of CD4+ or CD8+ T cells sorted from blood, obtained in a trial of the OX40 agonist ivuxolimab. The origin of this receptor is an adult with an advanced solid tumor such as melanoma, head and neck, liver or kidney cancer. CDR3 in DNA: TGTGCCAGTAGTATATTGGGGGTGGAGACCCAGTACTTC. Translating it yields CASSILGVETQYF.